This passage covers 17 T cell receptor beta chains from one sample sequenced in a study of T cell clonotyping in hematopoietic cell transplantation. The repertoire was sequenced with immunoSEQ multiplex PCR; TCRdb's copy has only in-frame clones and lacks some. The data hold over 45,000 clones, with 86% observed a single time. The time point: recipient sample about 28 days before transplant, after cytoreduction. Specimen: peripheral blood mononuclear cells, collected before stem cell transplant. These receptor sequences come from a man aged 60 to 69 with biphenotypic leukemia. Some clones in this sample may be carry-over from other donors' samples.

This chain connects TRBV5-1 to TRBJ1-4; D gene unclear. The CDR3 has 16 amino acids. Germline CDR1 reads SGHRS; CDR2 reads YFSETQ. Deletions cut 4 bases from V and 0 bases from J, with 13 bases between. CDR3 DNA sequence: TGCGCCAGCAGCCTTGGAGACGTTGCAACTAATGAAAAACTGTTTTTT. Its translation: CASSLGDVATNEKLFF. Supplemented by reference TRBV5-1 and TRBJ1-4, the full variable domain reads KAGVTQTPRYLIKTRGQQVTLSCSPISGHRSVSWYQQTPGQGLQFLFEYFSETQRNKGNFPGRFSGRQFSNSRSEMNVSTLELGDSALYLCASSLGDVATNEKLFFGSGTQLSVL.

The chain recombines TRBV2 with TRBJ2-3; no firm D call. V lost 6 bases and J lost 6, with 13 bases in between. The CDR3 loop spans 13 amino acids. Per the germline V gene, CDR1 is SNHLY and CDR2 is FYNNEI. The CDR3 sequence: CASRPTRLDTQYF. CDR3 bases: TGTGCCAGCAGACCAACGAGGCTCGATACGCAGTATTTT.

The rearrangement uses TRBV27 and TRBJ2-1; 10 positions match TRBD2. The CDR3 runs to 19 residues. Germline V gives CDR1 MNHEY, CDR2 SMNVEV (reference sequence). The trim removed 7 bases at V and 0 bases at J, leaving 15 bases unmatched. CDR3 coding DNA: TGTGCCAGCACTCGGCTAGCGGGAGTAGGAACCCCCTCCTACAATGAGCAGTTCTTC. This encodes CASTRLAGVGTPSYNEQFF.

The rearrangement uses TRBV5-1 and TRBJ2-5; the match to TRBD2 covers 8 bases. With 0 bases clipped from V and 2 bases from J, the junction kept 9 bases outside the gene matches. Germline V CDR1 and CDR2: SGHRS, YFSETQ. CDR3 size: 17 residues. In DNA form, the CDR3 reads TGCGCCAGCAGCTTGGACGGGGCGGGAGGCACACAAGAGACCCAGTACTTC. Translation gives CASSLDGAGGTQETQYF.

This clone was detected once. The V and J genes are TRBV11-2 and TRBJ2-7, with D maybe TRBD2 (5 bases). V was pared by 0 bases and J by 1 base, with 10 bases between. Germline assignment: CDR1 SGHAT and CDR2 FQNNGV. The length of the CDR3 is 15 residues. The CDR3 DNA reads as TGTGCCAGCAGCTTAGACGTTAGCGTTTCCTACGAGCAGTACTTC. This sequence encodes CASSLDVSVSYEQYF.

V gene TRBV30 combines with J gene TRBJ1-1; no clear D. This CDR3 is 13 amino acids long. The germline V gene has CDR1 GTSNPN and CDR2 SVGIG (reference sequence). With 3 bases removed from V and 4 bases from J, the gap between germline ends came to 12 bases. The CDR3 sequence is CAWREVGITEAFF. The CDR3 nucleotides read TGTGCCTGGAGGGAAGTGGGTATCACTGAAGCTTTCTTT.

The chain employs TRBV6-1 and TRBJ2-2, with a possible D match to TRBD1 (6 bases). There are 18 residues in the CDR3. V lost 1 base and J 0 bases, leaving 15 bases between the germline ends. CDR1 and CDR2 from the germline V gene are MNHNS and SASEGT. The CDR3 DNA reads as TGTGCCAGCAGTGAAGAAGGCCCCGGGACATCGAACACCGGGGAGCTGTTTTTT. It encodes CASSEEGPGTSNTGELFF.

The chain joins TRBV7-2 to TRBJ2-2; 11 nucleotides match TRBD2. Germline V gene sequence: CDR1 SGHTA, CDR2 FQGNSA. This CDR3 is built from 15 residues. J lost 3 bases, V lost 5 bases, and 2 bases had no gene match. The CDR3 loop reads CASSQGLADTGELFF. The CDR3 DNA reads TGTGCCAGCAGCCAGGGACTAGCGGACACCGGGGAGCTGTTTTTT.

This clone was seen only once. This chain links TRBV29-1 with TRBJ2-3; 8 nucleotides line up with TRBD1. V lost 8 bases to trimming and J lost 11 bases; unmatched junction nucleotides: 15. The CDR3 has 13 residues. The V gene's germline CDR1 is SQVTM and CDR2 ANQGSEA. The CDR3 coding sequence is TGCAGCAGCCGGACAGGGACGAATTATAGGCAGTATTTT. Protein sequence: CSSRTGTNYRQYF.

The chain couples TRBV5-1 to TRBJ2-7; a possible D gene is TRBD2 (5 bases). Germline lookup yields CDR1 SGHRS and CDR2 YFSETQ. The CDR3 is made up of 13 amino acids. Trimming removed 2 bases at V and 1 base at J, with 7 bases between. CDR3 region: CASSFLASYEQYF. CDR3 sequence (DNA): TGCGCCAGCAGCTTCCTAGCTTCCTACGAGCAGTACTTC.

V is TRBV6-5 and J is TRBJ2-7, with 12 bases that match TRBD2. Germline CDR1 and CDR2: MNHEY and SVGAGI. J gave up 2 bases and V 4 bases, and 6 bases lay outside the gene matches. CDR3 size: 16 residues. For the CDR3, the DNA is TGTGCCAGCAGTTCGACTAGCGGGAGAGCCCCCTACGAGCAGTACTTC. Its translation is CASSSTSGRAPYEQYF.

The chain uses TRBV6-1 and TRBJ2-3; TRBD2 matches at 13 bases. The CDR3 covers 14 residues. V shed 10 bases, J shed 6 bases, and the junction held 7 bases outside the gene matches. Germline CDR1 is MNHNS and CDR2 is SASEGT. CDR3 region: CATRTSGSEDTQYF. DNA of the CDR3: TGTGCCACCAGGACTAGCGGGAGTGAGGATACGCAGTATTTT.

The V call is TRBV7-8, the J call TRBJ2-1, with 9 positions matching TRBD2. The length of the CDR3 is 16 residues. With 2 bases clipped from V and 7 bases from J, the junction kept 9 bases outside the gene matches. Looked up from germline, CDR1 is SGHVS and CDR2 is FQNEAQ. CDR3 amino acids: CASSLWSSGKGNEQFF. For the CDR3, the DNA is TGTGCCAGCAGCTTATGGTCTAGCGGGAAAGGGAATGAGCAGTTCTTC.

In the case of this clone: One junction end disagrees with the germline gene, perhaps due to a read error. This chain joins TRBV30 and TRBJ1-2; D ambiguous. This CDR3 spans 11 amino acids. The V gene's germline CDR1 is GTSNPN and CDR2 SVGIG (reference sequence). The CDR3 DNA reads as TGTGCCTGGAGTGTAGCGGCCAGCCTATTCTTC. Amino acids: CAWSVAASLFF.

The chain employs TRBV14 and TRBJ1-4; D remains ambiguous. Germline V gives CDR1 SGHDN, CDR2 FVKESK. This CDR3 region has 14 residues. V was clipped by 3 bases and J by 6 bases, with 11 bases between them. The CDR3 here is CASSQSIRYEKLFF. CDR3 DNA sequence: TGTGCCAGCAGCCAGTCCATTCGGTATGAAAAACTGTTTTTT.

This chain uses TRBV7-6 with TRBJ1-3, with D unresolved. The length of the CDR3 is 15 residues. CDR1 and CDR2 from the germline V gene are SGHVS and FNYEAQ. Between the trimmed V and J ends, which lost 1 base and 9 bases, there was a span of 16 bases. This chain's CDR3 is CASSLGVDPRSTIYF. CDR3 nucleotide sequence: TGTGCCAGCAGCTTAGGTGTGGACCCGAGAAGCACCATATATTTT.

V is TRBV6-5 and J is TRBJ1-2; D is possibly TRBD1 (6 bases). The CDR3 contains 15 residues. V lost 0 bases to trimming and J lost 4 bases, with 12 bases between them. The germline CDR1 and CDR2 sequences are MNHEY and SVGAGI. CDR3 residues: CASSYSGRGGYGYTF. CDR3 coding DNA: TGTGCCAGCAGTTACTCTGGGAGGGGGGGCTATGGCTACACCTTC.